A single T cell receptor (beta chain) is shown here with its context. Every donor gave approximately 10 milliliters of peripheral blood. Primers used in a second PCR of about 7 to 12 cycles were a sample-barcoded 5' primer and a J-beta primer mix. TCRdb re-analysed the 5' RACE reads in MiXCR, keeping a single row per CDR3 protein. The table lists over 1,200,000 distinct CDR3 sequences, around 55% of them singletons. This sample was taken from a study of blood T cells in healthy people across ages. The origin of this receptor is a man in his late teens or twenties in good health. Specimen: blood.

CDR3 residues: CASSQDASLGEQYF. The CDR3 DNA reads TGCGCCAGCAGCCAAGACGCCTCCTTAGGGGAGCAGTACTTC. The chain links TRBV5-1 to TRBJ2-7, with D unclear. CDR1 SGHRS and CDR2 YFSETQ come from the germline V gene. The CDR3 contains 14 residues. Trimming removed 4 bases from V and 7 bases from J, with 18 bases in between.